Each of the 26 T cell receptor beta chains below was sequenced from the same sample in a study of cytomegalovirus exposure and HLA in healthy donors. 13 Jbeta primers and 60 Vbeta primers were used for the PCR. The table came from immunoSEQ multiplex PCR; TCRdb's copy has only in-frame clones and leaves some out. The profile shows 150,000 to 200,000 clones, just under 80% of them singletons. Material for sequencing was PBMCs. These receptors all stem from a woman between 45 and 65 years old in good health and CMV-seropositive.

The chain couples TRBV6-1 to TRBJ2-2; 8 bases map to TRBD1. The CDR3 is made up of 13 amino acids. V lost 5 bases to trimming and J lost 7 bases; unmatched junction nucleotides: 3. Germline V gives CDR1 MNHNS, CDR2 SASEGT. Here the CDR3 reads CASSSQGGGELFF. The CDR3 region has the DNA TGTGCCAGCAGTTCACAGGGGGGCGGGGAGCTGTTTTTT.

This chain links TRBV30 with TRBJ1-6; TRBD1 matches at 11 bases. With V trimmed by 2 bases and J by 9 bases, 6 bases remained unmatched. The length of the CDR3 is 15 residues. The germline gives CDR1 GTSNPN, CDR2 SVGIG (reference sequence). The CDR3 DNA sequence: TGTGCCTGGAGTACAAGGACAGGGGGCGGTTCACCCCTCCACTTT. Encoded protein: CAWSTRTGGGSPLHF.

The V and J genes are TRBV18 and TRBJ1-1, with 7 bases fitting TRBD1. Germline loops: CDR1 KGHSH, CDR2 LQKENI. Trimming removed 6 bases from V and 0 bases from J; junction bases left unmatched: 4. The CDR3 extends over 14 amino acids. In nucleotides, the CDR3 is TGTGCCAGCTCGCCGGGACAGATGAACACTGAAGCTTTCTTT. Its protein product is CASSPGQMNTEAFF.

The V and J genes are TRBV10-3 and TRBJ2-1; 7 bases fit TRBD2. The trim removed 7 bases at V and 3 bases at J, leaving 6 bases unmatched. This CDR3 has 14 residues. Germline lookup yields CDR1 ENHRY and CDR2 SYGVKD. The CDR3 reads CAIKRLASYNEQFF. The CDR3 bases are TGTGCCATCAAACGACTAGCAAGCTACAATGAGCAGTTCTTC.

This chain joins TRBV6-1 and TRBJ2-5, with 14 bases that match TRBD2. Germline-derived CDR1 and CDR2 are MNHNS and SASEGT. There are 17 residues in the CDR3. The junction had 9 bases not matched to a gene; V was cut back by 4 bases and J by 5 bases. The CDR3 sequence: CASSATSGGAPWETQYF. The CDR3 DNA sequence: TGTGCCAGCAGTGCGACTAGCGGGGGGGCCCCCTGGGAGACCCAGTACTTC.

The chain recombines TRBV10-3 with TRBJ2-3, with 10 bases aligning to TRBD1. V lost 5 bases to trimming and J lost 1 base; unmatched junction nucleotides: 9. The CDR3 extends over 17 amino acids. From germline, CDR1 is ENHRY and CDR2 SYGVKD. In DNA, the CDR3 is TGTGCCATCAGTCCTCTCACCGGGACAGGGGGCACAGATACGCAGTATTTT. Translation gives CAISPLTGTGGTDTQYF.

The chain is built from TRBV2 and TRBJ1-6; TRBD1 matches 7 bases. The CDR3 is 14 amino acids. V lost 7 bases, J lost 10 bases, and 10 bases stayed unmatched. The germline gives CDR1 SNHLY, CDR2 FYNNEI. This chain's CDR3 is CASTNTDRASPLHF. Here the CDR3 DNA reads TGTGCCAGCACAAACACTGACAGGGCCTCACCCCTCCACTTT.

V and J are TRBV2 and TRBJ1-6; D gene ambiguous. The CDR3 runs to 12 residues. Germline CDR1 reads SNHLY; CDR2 reads FYNNEI. Trimming took off 7 bases at V and 7 bases at J, with 8 bases between the two ends. CDR3 residues: CASTLSNSPLHF. DNA for the CDR3: TGTGCCAGCACCTTGTCCAATTCACCCCTCCACTTT. The variable domain in full, with the rest retrieved from reference TRBV2 and TRBJ1-6, is EPEVTQTPSHQVTQMGQEVILRCVPISNHLYFYWYRQILGQKVEFLVSFYNNEISEKSEIFDDQFSVERPDGSNFTLKIRSTKLEDSAMYFCASTLSNSPLHFGNGTRLTVT.

V is TRBV6-1 and J is TRBJ1-1, with a tentative D call TRBD1 (5 bases). Germline V gives CDR1 MNHNS, CDR2 SASEGT. V dropped 3 bases and J dropped 0 bases, with 8 bases sitting between them. This CDR3 spans 14 amino acids. The CDR3 loop reads CASSEYRLNTEAFF. The DNA for the CDR3 is TGTGCCAGCAGTGAGTACAGGTTGAACACTGAAGCTTTCTTT.

The chain is built from TRBV29-1 and TRBJ2-5; D may be TRBD1 (6 bases). Trimming pared 4 bases from V and 1 base from J, leaving 7 bases between. This CDR3 is built from 12 residues. Germline V CDR1 and CDR2: SQVTM, ANQGSEA. This CDR3 is CSVGGGQETQYF. For the CDR3, the DNA is TGCAGCGTTGGAGGGGGCCAAGAGACCCAGTACTTC.

This sequence joins TRBV10-3 and TRBJ2-5; maybe TRBD2 (6 bases). Trimming took 0 bases from V and 5 from J, leaving 13 bases between them. The CDR3 loop spans 15 amino acids. In germline, CDR1 is ENHRY, CDR2 SYGVKD. For the CDR3, the DNA is TGTGCCATCAGTGAGTCGGAGGGCTCCAGTGAGACCCAGTACTTC. Residues: CAISESEGSSETQYF.

There are a few counts of this clone. The rearrangement joins TRBV9 to TRBJ2-1; 12 bases agree with TRBD1. CDR3 size: 16 residues. J gave up 5 bases and V 3 bases, and 6 bases lay outside the gene matches. CDR1 is SGDLS, CDR2 YYNGEE, per germline. CDR3 DNA: TGTGCCAGCAGCGCGGCGGGACAGGGGGCTAACAATGAGCAGTTCTTC. This gives the protein CASSAAGQGANNEQFF.

This chain connects TRBV11-2 to TRBJ2-1, with D perhaps matching TRBD1 (5 bases). Deletions cut 1 base from V and 2 bases from J, with 15 bases between. The CDR3 loop spans 17 amino acids. Germline lookup yields CDR1 SGHAT and CDR2 FQNNGV. For the CDR3, the DNA is TGTGCCAGCAGCTTAGTTCCTTCGGCAGGGACCTACAATGAGCAGTTCTTC. Its translation: CASSLVPSAGTYNEQFF.

Only one count was recorded for this clone. The V and J genes are TRBV19 and TRBJ1-2; D uncertain. The CDR3 is 14 residues long. Trimming removed 1 base at V and 7 bases at J, with 13 bases between. In germline, CDR1 is LNHDA, CDR2 SQIVND (reference sequence). CDR3 residues: CASSIGGAVSGYTF. The CDR3 nucleotides read TGTGCCAGTAGTATAGGGGGAGCGGTATCTGGCTACACCTTC.

V gene TRBV19 combines with J gene TRBJ1-6; TRBD1 matches at 9 bases. V lost 5 bases, J lost 0 bases, and 5 bases stayed unmatched. CDR3 length equals 17 residues. The V gene's germline CDR1 is LNHDA and CDR2 SQIVND (reference sequence). The CDR3 loop reads CASSPRQGGSYNSPLHF. In DNA form, the CDR3 reads TGTGCCAGTAGTCCCCGACAGGGGGGCTCCTATAATTCACCCCTCCACTTT.

This chain uses TRBV5-1 with TRBJ2-5; a possible D gene is TRBD1 (5 bases). Trimming stripped 0 bases from V and 4 bases from J, with 10 bases between. CDR1 is SGHRS, CDR2 YFSETQ, per germline. The CDR3 consists of 14 residues. The CDR3 DNA is TGCGCCAGCAGCTTGGGGGTAGGGGCAGAGACCCAGTACTTC. This encodes CASSLGVGAETQYF.

The table lists this clone with a few counts. The rearrangement links TRBV7-9 to TRBJ2-1; 11 nucleotides match TRBD2. Per the germline V gene, CDR1 is SEHNR and CDR2 is FQNEAQ (reference sequence). The trim removed 4 bases at V and 7 bases at J, leaving 6 bases unmatched. The CDR3 sequence is 15 residues long. In DNA, the CDR3 is TGTGCCAGCAGCTCTAGCGGGGGGTTAGGGAATGAGCAGTTCTTC. Translating it yields CASSSSGGLGNEQFF.

The V call is TRBV6-7, the J call TRBJ2-3; D possibly corresponds to TRBD2 (5 bases). TRBV6-7 is given ORF status, its function remaining uncertain. Trimming shortened V by 5 bases and J by 4 bases, and 16 bases separated the two germline ends. This CDR3 has 15 residues. The CDR3 bases are TGTGCCAGCAGTAGACTACATCTACCGGCAGATACGCAGTATTTT. Protein sequence: CASSRLHLPADTQYF.

The chain has TRBV5-4 and TRBJ2-3, with 7 bases that match TRBD1. J gave up 4 bases and V 3 bases, and 8 bases lay outside the gene matches. CDR1 and CDR2 from the germline V gene are SGHNT and YYREEE (reference sequence). The CDR3 is made up of 15 amino acids. The CDR3 sequence is CASSWTRGRADTQYF. CDR3 sequence (DNA): TGTGCCAGCAGCTGGACGAGGGGGCGGGCAGATACGCAGTATTTT. Using reference TRBV5-4 and TRBJ2-3 for the parts outside the CDR3, the full variable domain is ETGVTQSPTHLIKTRGQQVTLRCSSQSGHNTVSWYQQALGQGPQFIFQYYREEENGRGNFPPRFSGLQFPNYSSELNVNALELDDSALYLCASSWTRGRADTQYFGPGTRLTVL.

CDR3 DNA: TGCGCCAGCAGCAGGGACAGGGTGAGGGGGATGAACACTGAAGCTTTCTTT. Encoded protein: CASSRDRVRGMNTEAFF. The chain is built from TRBV5-1 and TRBJ1-1, with TRBD1 matching 9 bases. The trim removed 4 bases at V and 0 bases at J, leaving 10 bases unmatched. The germline V gene has CDR1 SGHRS and CDR2 YFSETQ. This CDR3 contains 17 residues.

The rearrangement joins TRBV5-4 to TRBJ1-1; tentatively, D is TRBD1 (5 bases). Trimming shortened V by 6 bases and J by 9 bases, and 15 bases separated the two germline ends. CDR3 length: 12 amino acids. CDR1 and CDR2 (germline): SGHNT, YYREEE (reference sequence). The CDR3 protein is CASTTEEGKAFF. The CDR3 DNA reads as TGTGCCAGCACCACTGAGGAGGGGAAAGCTTTCTTT.

This rearrangement joins TRBV5-1 to TRBJ2-3; D unclear. With 0 bases removed from V and 8 bases from J, the gap between germline ends came to 13 bases. The CDR3 totals 14 residues. The germline V gene has CDR1 SGHRS and CDR2 YFSETQ. The CDR3 loop reads CASSLESVFGTQYF. The CDR3 region has the DNA TGCGCCAGCAGCTTGGAATCAGTTTTTGGTACGCAGTATTTT.

This clone was detected a few times. The chain carries TRBV5-1 and TRBJ1-4; D remains unclear. Trimming took 0 bases from V and 11 from J, leaving 14 bases between them. The CDR3 is 14 amino acids. Germline CDR1 is SGHRS and CDR2 is YFSETQ. The CDR3 coding sequence is TGCGCCAGCAGCTTGGGGCAGGATGGCCGGAAACTGTTTTTT. It yields the protein CASSLGQDGRKLFF.

The chain joins TRBV7-9 to TRBJ2-7, with TRBD2 matching over 9 bases. The junction had 9 bases not matched to a gene; V was cut back by 4 bases and J by 2 bases. There are 16 residues in the CDR3. Germline V lookup: CDR1 SEHNR, CDR2 FQNEAQ (reference sequence). The CDR3 is CASSSGWLAGPYEQYF. The CDR3 DNA sequence: TGTGCCAGCAGCTCTGGGTGGCTAGCGGGACCCTACGAGCAGTACTTC.

This clone has only a few counts. The genes are TRBV2 and TRBJ2-5, with 11 nucleotides matching TRBD2. V gave up 6 bases and J gave up 5 bases; unmatched junction bases: 8. The germline V gene has CDR1 SNHLY and CDR2 FYNNEI. This CDR3 is 15 amino acids long. CDR3 protein: CASRAGLAGGETQYF. The DNA of the CDR3 is TGTGCCAGCAGGGCAGGACTAGCGGGTGGGGAGACCCAGTACTTC.

The V call is TRBV9, the J call TRBJ2-3, with TRBD1 matching 7 bases. The J segment lost 3 bases and the V segment lost 4 bases, leaving 17 bases of the junction unmatched. This CDR3 spans 18 amino acids. Germline V gives CDR1 SGDLS, CDR2 YYNGEE. The CDR3 nucleotides are TGTGCCAGCAGCTCTCGTAGCCGACAGGGATTGGTAACAGATACGCAGTATTTT. Translating gives CASSSRSRQGLVTDTQYF.